The entry below describes one T cell receptor (beta chain). The sample is drawn from a study of blood T cell repertoires in COVID-19. The overall study: The study drew acute and convalescent COVID-19 samples from the United States, Italy and Spain. Nucleic acid was either cDNA or gDNA, and it came from T cells, B-cell-depleted T cells, or PBMCs.

As handled by the study authors: Reference gene primer amplification gave nucleated cell count estimates. Produced via immunoSEQ multiplex PCR; TCRdb's table is partial and in-frame only. V and J calls and clone size are given by that table; D and trimming were obtained from the DNA. The profile covers about 99,000 clones, with 87% appearing a single time and around 15% taken by the ten largest. After removal of 10 bases from V and 6 bases from J, the junction contained 9 bases not matched to a gene. CDR1 is SNHLY and CDR2 is FYNNEI in the germline V gene. The CDR3 totals 14 residues. This clonotype was sampled from a man aged 45-60 years with acute or convalescent COVID-19. The specimen sequenced was peripheral blood. The rearrangement uses TRBV2 and TRBJ2-1; 10 positions agree with TRBD1. CDR3 nucleotide sequence: TGTGCCACCGGAGGGACAGGGGTAGGCAATGAGCAGTTCTTC. Its translation is CATGGTGVGNEQFF.